This TCR beta chain was identified in a study of regulatory T cells in long-lasting Graves disease. Researchers made TCR beta libraries by using iRepertoire HTBI primers and running Arm-PCR on CDR3 regions. In TCRdb, the multiplex PCR reads were re-called with MiXCR into one record per CDR3 protein. The repertoire holds a few hundred thousand distinct CDR3 sequences, 20% to 25% seen once, with roughly 7% in the top ten. There are a few counts of this clonotype. Its antigen is still unknown. The sample's time point: persistent/refractory GD, antithyroid drugs over 5 years with positive TRAb. Isolated PBMC RNA provided the starting material for the TCR library. Study results and limitations: With a small sample size, accuracy may have been reduced.

CDR1 is SGHVS and CDR2 is FQNEAQ in the germline V gene. The CDR3 is made up of 15 amino acids. The sequence came from a female donor with Graves disease. The specimen was peripheral blood mononuclear cells (PBMCs), collected when the disease was refractory, from a patient treated with antithyroid drugs. This chain connects TRBV7-8 to TRBJ2-1, with D maybe TRBD2 (5 bases). The DNA for the CDR3 is TGTGTCTCGACCCCCGGGGTGGTCTCCTACAATGAGCAGTTCTTC. Protein: CVSTPGVVSYNEQFF.